These 27 T cell receptor beta chains were all obtained from the same sample, sequenced in a study of blood T cell repertoires in COVID-19. Data came from immunoSEQ multiplex PCR; TCRdb stores just in-frame clones and leaves some out. The table has about 190,000 clones, about 85% seen once. What was sequenced was peripheral blood. All receptors come from a man between 60 and 70 years old with active or convalescent COVID-19.

The chain joins TRBV7-9 to TRBJ1-4; 8 nucleotides align to TRBD1. Germline CDR1 is SEHNR and CDR2 is FQNEAQ (reference sequence). The junction had 6 bases not matched to a gene; V was cut back by 4 bases and J by 8 bases. This CDR3 contains 14 residues. The CDR3 region is CASSSGQGVEKLFF. The CDR3 DNA reads TGTGCCAGCAGCTCCGGACAGGGAGTAGAAAAACTGTTTTTT.

There are a few counts of this clone. V is TRBV19 and J is TRBJ1-6, with no clear D. CDR3 length: 16 amino acids. Germline lookup yields CDR1 LNHDA and CDR2 SQIVND (reference sequence). The V end lost 4 bases, the J end lost 1 base, and 11 bases lay between the germline ends. Here the CDR3 reads CASSRVAGSYNSPLHF. CDR3 in DNA: TGTGCCAGTAGTAGGGTGGCGGGGTCCTATAATTCACCCCTCCACTTT.

The rearrangement uses TRBV5-4 and TRBJ2-7; 7 nucleotides agree with TRBD2. Germline CDR1 SGHNT, CDR2 YYREEE (reference sequence). CDR3 length equals 16 residues. The V segment lost 4 bases and the J segment 1 base; nucleotides outside the gene matches: 11. The CDR3 region has the DNA TGTGCCAGCAGCCCGGGGAGGGGTATCGTTTCCTACGAGCAGTACTTC. Protein sequence: CASSPGRGIVSYEQYF.

The V gene is TRBV5-1, the J gene TRBJ2-5, with D possibly matching TRBD2 (7 bases). The germline V and J ends were trimmed by 0 bases and 4 bases, with 31 bases remaining between them. CDR1 and CDR2 (germline): SGHRS, YFSETQ. CDR3 length: 21 residues. The CDR3 sequence: CASSLAPTDPGLGGVRETQYF. The CDR3 bases are TGCGCCAGCAGCTTGGCTCCGACGGACCCGGGATTAGGGGGGGTACGAGAGACCCAGTACTTC.

This chain joins TRBV5-1 and TRBJ1-1; 12 bases agree with TRBD1. Per the germline V gene, CDR1 is SGHRS and CDR2 is YFSETQ. The CDR3 is 17 residues long. Trimming took 0 bases from V and 0 from J; bases not matched to a gene: 3. This CDR3 reads CASSLGGTGGMNTEAFF. The CDR3 nucleotides are TGCGCCAGCAGCTTGGGCGGGACAGGGGGCATGAACACTGAAGCTTTCTTT.

This chain links TRBV6-1 with TRBJ1-4; TRBD1 might be the D (6 bases). The CDR3 consists of 15 residues. Trimming shortened V by 2 bases and J by 8 bases, and 15 bases separated the two germline ends. Per the germline V gene, CDR1 is MNHNS and CDR2 is SASEGT. This CDR3 is CASSEFGGLGEKLFF. CDR3 coding DNA: TGTGCCAGCAGTGAATTCGGGGGGCTGGGGGAAAAACTGTTTTTT.

The J gene is TRBJ2-3, the V gene TRBV21-1; the D call of TRBD2 is as the table states it, not checked on the DNA. TRBV21-1 is termed a pseudogene. There are 16 residues in the CDR3. The CDR3 DNA sequence: TGTGCCAGCAGCGAAAATAGCGGGGGGGTCTCAGATACGCAGTATTTT. Its translation is CASSENSGGVSDTQYF.

V usage is TRBV14 and J usage is TRBJ2-7; possible D gene TRBD2, 5 bases. Trimming pared 0 bases from V and 3 bases from J, leaving 9 bases between. Germline V gene data show CDR1 as SGHDN and CDR2 as FVKESK. This CDR3 is 14 amino acids long. CDR3 nucleotide sequence: TGTGCCAGCAGCCAAGATGGAGGAATCTACGAGCAGTACTTC. Protein sequence: CASSQDGGIYEQYF.

The genes are TRBV18 and TRBJ2-2, with D possibly TRBD2 on 5 matching bases. The CDR3 runs 16 residues. Germline lookup yields CDR1 KGHSH and CDR2 LQKENI. V shed 0 bases and J shed 5 bases, with 13 bases lying between them. The CDR3, as DNA: TGTGCCAGCTCACCACCAACGGGTACGGGAACCGGGGAGCTGTTTTTT. It is translated as CASSPPTGTGTGELFF.

This CDR3 is CASSLGQGEVGAFF. In nucleotides, the CDR3 is TGTGCCAGCAGCTTGGGACAGGGGGAGGTTGGAGCTTTCTTT. The chain uses TRBV7-9 and TRBJ1-1, with 11 bases matching TRBD1. The CDR3 runs to 14 residues. Germline assignment: CDR1 SEHNR and CDR2 FQNEAQ (reference sequence). Unmatched junction bases numbered 7, after V lost 3 bases and J lost 10 bases. Full variable domain (missing parts from reference TRBV7-9 and TRBJ1-1): DTGVSQNPRHKITKRGQNVTFRCDPISEHNRLYWYRQTLGQGPEFLTYFQNEAQLEKSRLLSDRFSAERPKGSFSTLEIQRTEQGDSAMYLCASSLGQGEVGAFFGQGTRLTVV.

The table lists this clone with a few counts. The chain recombines TRBV6-4 with TRBJ1-2, with 12 bases identical to TRBD1. This CDR3 has 16 amino acids. J gave up 4 bases and V 5 bases, and 8 bases lay outside the gene matches. The V gene's germline CDR1 is MRHNA and CDR2 SNTAGT. CDR3 sequence: CASSPAGTGGSYGYTF. Here the CDR3 DNA reads TGTGCCAGCAGTCCCGCCGGGACAGGGGGCAGCTATGGCTACACCTTC.

On this clone itself: Other DNA sequences from this sample encode an identical CDR3 as well. The V gene is TRBV7-9, the J gene TRBJ1-2, with TRBD1 as a possible D gene (6 bases). V was pared by 5 bases and J by 4 bases, with 11 bases between. Germline V lookup: CDR1 SEHNR, CDR2 FQNEAQ (reference sequence). The CDR3 runs 13 residues. CDR3 loop: CASSPQGFYGYTF. The CDR3, as DNA: TGTGCCAGCAGCCCACAGGGCTTCTATGGCTACACCTTC.

The chain joins TRBV6-5 to TRBJ2-2, with D unclear. This CDR3 region has 12 residues. Trimming removed 5 bases at V and 6 bases at J, with 7 bases between. In germline, CDR1 is MNHEY, CDR2 SVGAGI. CDR3 nucleotides: TGTGCCAGCAGTATCTTAGCCGGGGAGCTGTTTTTT. Protein product: CASSILAGELFF.

The V and J genes are TRBV5-1 and TRBJ2-2; weak D call: TRBD1 (5 bases). Trimming took 4 bases from V and 1 from J, leaving 5 bases between them. The CDR3 length is 13 residues. CDR1 and CDR2 from the germline V gene are SGHRS and YFSETQ. The CDR3 spells CASSRGNTGELFF. The DNA of the CDR3 is TGCGCCAGCAGCAGGGGGAACACCGGGGAGCTGTTTTTT.

This CDR3 reads CASSPGLAGVPYEQYF. The CDR3 DNA follows: TGTGCCAGCAGCCCGGGACTAGCGGGGGTCCCCTACGAGCAGTACTTC. The V gene is TRBV4-2, the J gene TRBJ2-7; 14 nucleotides match TRBD2. The CDR3 has 16 residues. V shed 4 bases, J shed 2 bases, and the junction held 4 bases outside the gene matches. CDR1 is LGHNA, CDR2 YNFKEQ, per germline.

The gene calls are TRBV2 and TRBJ1-5; TRBD1 agrees at 8 bases. Germline V CDR1 and CDR2: SNHLY, FYNNEI. This CDR3 is built from 15 residues. Germline trimming cut 6 bases from V and 0 bases from J; bases unmatched to any gene: 4. CDR3 sequence: CASRLRGLSNQPQHF. DNA for the CDR3: TGTGCCAGCAGACTCAGGGGGCTTAGCAATCAGCCCCAGCATTTT. Together with reference TRBV2 and TRBJ1-5, the CDR3 gives the full variable domain: EPEVTQTPSHQVTQMGQEVILRCVPISNHLYFYWYRQILGQKVEFLVSFYNNEISEKSEIFDDQFSVERPDGSNFTLKIRSTKLEDSAMYFCASRLRGLSNQPQHFGDGTRLSIL.

V usage is TRBV30 and J usage is TRBJ1-1; D remains unclear. Germline CDR1 GTSNPN, CDR2 SVGIG (reference sequence). This CDR3 is 11 amino acids long. V was trimmed by 4 bases and J by 6 bases, leaving 9 bases between them. In nucleotides, the CDR3 is TGTGCCTGGAAACGAGGCGCTGAAGCTTTCTTT. As protein: CAWKRGAEAFF.

This chain uses TRBV6-5 with TRBJ1-1; 9 bases map to TRBD1. Per the germline V gene, CDR1 is MNHEY and CDR2 is SVGAGI. Trimming at V came to 4 bases and at J to 9 bases, leaving 9 bases not matched to a gene. The CDR3 length is 14 residues. The DNA for the CDR3 is TGTGCCAGCAGTTCCCGGGACAGGGCTTCTAAAGCTTTCTTT. Translating it yields CASSSRDRASKAFF.

V and J are TRBV2 and TRBJ1-1; D may be TRBD1 (5 bases). V lost 4 bases and J 1 base, leaving 10 bases between the germline ends. This CDR3 spans 14 amino acids. Germline V gene lookup returns CDR1 SNHLY and CDR2 FYNNEI. CDR3 residues: CASSGGGGNTEAFF. As DNA, the CDR3 is TGTGCCAGCAGTGGGGGGGGAGGGAACACTGAAGCTTTCTTT.

V is TRBV14 and J is TRBJ2-5; the D is unclear. The CDR3 totals 16 residues. CDR1 is SGHDN, CDR2 FVKESK, per germline. V lost 0 bases and J lost 2, with 13 bases in between. CDR3 sequence reads: CASSQDRGSIQETQYF. For the CDR3, the DNA is TGTGCCAGCAGCCAAGATCGCGGATCCATACAAGAGACCCAGTACTTC.

V usage is TRBV19 and J usage is TRBJ1-2, with a weak D call TRBD1 (6 bases). The ends were cut back, 5 bases at V and 8 bases at J, with 21 bases in the middle. Germline V lookup: CDR1 LNHDA, CDR2 SQIVND (reference sequence). The CDR3 loop spans 15 amino acids. The CDR3 sequence is CASSSRDITRRGYTF. The CDR3 bases are TGTGCCAGTAGTTCCCGGGACATAACTCGTCGGGGCTACACCTTC.

Turning to this clone: Other DNA sequences within the sample encode an identical CDR3. The chain joins TRBV5-4 to TRBJ1-2; D may be TRBD1 (6 bases). CDR3 length equals 13 residues. Germline CDR1 and CDR2: SGHNT and YYREEE (reference sequence). Trimming cost V 2 bases and J 1 base, with 6 bases left between them. The CDR3 coding sequence is TGTGCCAGCAGCTTACAGGGTAACTATGGCTACACCTTC. Its protein product is CASSLQGNYGYTF.

This clone appeared a few times. This chain links TRBV18 with TRBJ1-1, with no clear D. The V gene's germline CDR1 is KGHSH and CDR2 LQKENI. This CDR3 is built from 16 residues. V was clipped by 5 bases and J by 0 bases, with 16 bases between them. CDR3 amino acids: CASSKTTGIMNTEAFF. The CDR3 DNA reads as TGTGCCAGCTCAAAAACGACGGGGATCATGAACACTGAAGCTTTCTTT.

The rearrangement joins TRBV6-5 to TRBJ2-1, with 12 bases identical to TRBD2. CDR1 is MNHEY and CDR2 is SVGAGI in the germline V gene. J gave up 7 bases and V 10 bases, and 8 bases lay outside the gene matches. The CDR3 extends over 14 amino acids. CDR3 in amino acids: CATRTSGGSNEQFF. CDR3 in DNA: TGTGCCACCCGAACTAGCGGGGGGTCAAATGAGCAGTTCTTC.

The chain uses TRBV24-1 and TRBJ1-4; D ambiguous. The V gene's germline CDR1 is KGHDR and CDR2 SFDVKD. V was pared by 4 bases and J by 4 bases, with 12 bases between. The CDR3 spans 15 residues. In DNA form, the CDR3 reads TGTGCCACCAGTGACTGGCGGTACCGTAATGAAAAACTGTTTTTT. Translation gives CATSDWRYRNEKLFF.

This chain connects TRBV11-3 to TRBJ2-2; 8 bases are a match to TRBD2. Germline CDR1 reads SGHNT; CDR2 reads YENEEA. V lost 8 bases to trimming and J lost 3 bases; unmatched junction nucleotides: 8. CDR3 length: 15 amino acids. CDR3 region: CASAAGGQDTGELFF. The CDR3 DNA reads TGTGCCAGCGCCGCGGGGGGTCAAGACACCGGGGAGCTGTTTTTT.

This rearrangement joins TRBV6-1 to TRBJ1-5, with 11 bases matching TRBD1. V dropped 2 bases and J dropped 6; count of bases not matched to a gene: 12. The germline V gene encodes CDR1 MNHNS and CDR2 SASEGT. The CDR3 contains 18 residues. The CDR3 DNA reads TGTGCCAGCAGTGAAAGGTTCGGGACAGGGGGTGGTAGTCAGCCCCAGCATTTT. Its protein product is CASSERFGTGGGSQPQHF.